This T cell receptor beta chain comes out of a study of blood T cell repertoires in COVID-19. Looking at the study overall: From T cells, B-cell-depleted T cells, or PBMCs came the material, which was cDNA or gDNA.

As originally analysed: Nucleated cell counts were estimated from reference gene primer amplification. Measured with immunoSEQ multiplex PCR; TCRdb has only the in-frame clones, and not every one. V and J calls and clone size are given by that table; D and trimming were obtained from the DNA. The sample has over 250,000 clones; just over 90% are singletons. Patients in Seattle were enrolled during active infection, then followed longitudinally. The sample comprised peripheral blood. This TCR was sampled from a woman aged 25 to 39 with COVID-19, enrolled during active disease.

Here the CDR3 DNA reads TGTGCCAGCAGTCACCAGCTAGCGGGAGCGGTCGGGGAGACCCAGTACTTC. It translates to CASSHQLAGAVGETQYF. The chain joins TRBV21-1 to TRBJ2-5; the table's D call TRBD2 went unverified against the DNA. TRBV21-1 has pseudogene status. The CDR3 is made up of 17 amino acids.